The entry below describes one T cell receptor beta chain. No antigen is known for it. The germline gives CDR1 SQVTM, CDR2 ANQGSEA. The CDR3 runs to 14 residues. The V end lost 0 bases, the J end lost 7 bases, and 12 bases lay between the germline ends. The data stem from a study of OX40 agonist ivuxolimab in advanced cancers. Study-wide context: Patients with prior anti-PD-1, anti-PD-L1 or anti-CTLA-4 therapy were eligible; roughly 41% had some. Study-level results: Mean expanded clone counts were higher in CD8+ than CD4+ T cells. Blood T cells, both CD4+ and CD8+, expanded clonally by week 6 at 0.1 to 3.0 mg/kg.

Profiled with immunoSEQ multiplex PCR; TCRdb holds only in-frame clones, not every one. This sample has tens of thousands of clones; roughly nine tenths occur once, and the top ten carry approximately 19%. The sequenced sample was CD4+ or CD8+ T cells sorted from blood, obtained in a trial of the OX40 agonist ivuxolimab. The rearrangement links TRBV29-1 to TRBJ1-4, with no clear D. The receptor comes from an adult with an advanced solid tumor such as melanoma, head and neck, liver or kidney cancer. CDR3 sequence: CSVEDPGSGEKLFF. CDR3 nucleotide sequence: TGCAGCGTTGAAGATCCGGGATCTGGTGAAAAACTGTTTTTT.